The 5 T cell receptor beta chains reported below all come from one sample, sequenced in a study of blood T cell repertoires in COVID-19 (TCRdb year 2020). To prepare the library, the immunoSEQ multiplex PCR assay was applied. This immuneACCESS table, as held by TCRdb, lists in-frame sequences with V and J called but not all clones. Of the missing ones, under half trace to an unresolved V gene in checked studies; the others have no known cause. Present in this sample are 15,000 to 20,000 clones, over 60% of which were seen just once. 16% of the sample lies in the top ten. The sequenced sample was peripheral blood. These receptors were taken from a man between 70 and 80 years old with COVID-19, enrolled during active disease.

This chain uses TRBV19 with TRBJ1-2; the match to TRBD1 covers 7 bases. The CDR3 is 14 amino acids. Trimming cost V 9 bases and J 4 bases; bases outside gene matches: 11. The V gene's germline CDR1 is LNHDA and CDR2 SQIVND (reference sequence). The CDR3 DNA is TGTGCCAGCGGGGGCCACAGGGGAATCTATGGCTACACCTTC. Translating gives CASGGHRGIYGYTF.

The chain joins TRBV3-1 (or the pseudogene TRBV3-2) to TRBJ2-1, with D unclear. V gave up 5 bases and J gave up 4 bases, with 18 bases separating them. The germline CDR1 and CDR2 sequences are LGHDT and YNNKEL (reference sequence). This CDR3 region has 16 residues. DNA for the CDR3: TGTGCCAGCAGCAAGGTGGGCCTAATTGGGTACAATGAGCAGTTCTTC. It translates to CASSKVGLIGYNEQFF.

In its sample, this clone ranks as medium-sized. The rearrangement joins TRBV10-1 to TRBJ2-5; TRBD1 matches at 12 bases. This CDR3 is 15 amino acids long. The junction had 7 bases not matched to a gene; V was cut back by 6 bases and J by 5 bases. Germline loops: CDR1 WNHNN, CDR2 SYGVQD (reference sequence). In DNA form, the CDR3 reads TGCGCCAGCAGCCCCGGGACAGGGGGCGCGGAGACCCAGTACTTC. It is translated as CASSPGTGGAETQYF.

The rearrangement uses TRBV2 and TRBJ2-1; D might be TRBD2 (5 bases). The CDR3 extends over 14 amino acids. Trimming pared 5 bases from V and 15 bases from J, leaving 23 bases between. The germline gives CDR1 SNHLY, CDR2 FYNNEI. The CDR3 DNA follows: TGTGCCAGCAGTATGAGGGCTTTAGGGCGCGATCCGTTCTTC. It translates to CASSMRALGRDPFF.

In its sample, this clone ranks as large. J is TRBJ1-5 and V is TRBV28; 7 bases align to TRBD1. This CDR3 spans 14 amino acids. Trimming removed 6 bases from V and 3 bases from J; junction bases left unmatched: 5. Germline V gene sequence: CDR1 MDHEN, CDR2 SYDVKM. The CDR3 nucleotides read TGTGCCAGCAGGCAGGGGGGATTCAATCAGCCCCAGCATTTT. This encodes CASRQGGFNQPQHF.